The 24 T cell receptor beta chains reported below all come from one sample, sequenced in a study of T-cell reconstitution after alpha-beta-depleted transplantation in children. General study findings and limits: By one year post-transplant, T-cell counts and diversity largely arose from T cells that were newly produced.

The authors prepared the TCRbeta library with unique molecular identifiers. Via MiXCR, TCRdb re-called the PCR reads, giving one row per CDR3 protein. This table holds hundreds of thousands of distinct CDR3 sequences, 6.5% to 9% found once. Their specific antigens are unknown. The sequencing here drew on peripheral blood, taken 360 days after TCRalphabeta/CD19-depleted stem cell transplant. The source is a female patient aged 2-10 years who had a stem cell transplant for Fanconi anemia, so the T cells may come from the graft donor.

This clonotype was seen many times. This chain joins TRBV10-3 and TRBJ2-3; possibly TRBD1 for D (6 bases). V lost 3 bases to trimming and J lost 6 bases, with 19 bases between them. CDR1 is ENHRY and CDR2 is SYGVKD in the germline V gene. The CDR3 spans 16 residues. The CDR3 nucleotides read TGTGCCATCAGTGATCCGGGACATCAAAGAGGGGATACGCAGTATTTT. It codes for CAISDPGHQRGDTQYF.

In its sample, this clonotype was seen many times. The V gene is TRBV5-1, the J gene TRBJ2-7; D call uncertain. The germline V gene encodes CDR1 SGHRS and CDR2 YFSETQ. Trimming pared 2 bases from V and 2 bases from J, leaving 11 bases between. This CDR3 spans 14 amino acids. The DNA of the CDR3 is TGCGCCAGCAGCTTTGCAGTCCCAGCCTACGAGCAGTACTTC. It encodes CASSFAVPAYEQYF. The full variable domain, rest sourced from reference TRBV5-1 and TRBJ2-7, is KAGVTQTPRYLIKTRGQQVTLSCSPISGHRSVSWYQQTPGQGLQFLFEYFSETQRNKGNFPGRFSGRQFSNSRSEMNVSTLELGDSALYLCASSFAVPAYEQYFGPGTRLTVT.

This clonotype was counted at least ten times. The chain joins TRBV3-1 to TRBJ2-1, with TRBD2 matching over 11 bases. V dropped 1 base and J dropped 6; count of bases not matched to a gene: 8. The CDR3 has 17 residues. Looked up from germline, CDR1 is LGHDT and CDR2 is YNNKEL (reference sequence). The CDR3 is CASSQVGGLAGGNEQFF. CDR3 nucleotides: TGTGCCAGCAGCCAAGTAGGTGGGCTAGCGGGGGGCAATGAGCAGTTCTTC.

DNA of the CDR3: TGTGCCAGCAGCGGTAGGGGGCGAGAGACCGGGGAGCTGTTTTTT. Translating it yields CASSGRGRETGELFF. The chain links TRBV9 to TRBJ2-2, with 7 bases identical to TRBD1. The CDR3 spans 15 residues. J gave up 5 bases and V 3 bases, and 7 bases lay outside the gene matches. Germline V gene sequence: CDR1 SGDLS, CDR2 YYNGEE.

V and J are TRBV5-1 and TRBJ2-2; no firm D call. CDR3 length: 14 residues. Looked up from germline, CDR1 is SGHRS and CDR2 is YFSETQ. With 5 bases removed from V and 6 bases from J, the gap between germline ends came to 14 bases. CDR3 coding DNA: TGCGCCAGCAGATCACGGACGCCACCCGGGGAGCTGTTTTTT. Translating gives CASRSRTPPGELFF. The whole variable domain, filled in from reference TRBV5-1 and TRBJ2-2, reads KAGVTQTPRYLIKTRGQQVTLSCSPISGHRSVSWYQQTPGQGLQFLFEYFSETQRNKGNFPGRFSGRQFSNSRSEMNVSTLELGDSALYLCASRSRTPPGELFFGEGSRLTVL.

The sample holds many counts of this clonotype. The rearrangement uses TRBV28 and TRBJ2-7; D possibly matches TRBD1 or TRBD2 (7 bases each). Germline V gene sequence: CDR1 MDHEN, CDR2 SYDVKM. The CDR3 is 14 amino acids. The ends were cut back, 5 bases at V and 3 bases at J, with 14 bases in the middle. The CDR3 sequence: CASSPTGEGYEQYF. CDR3 nucleotide sequence: TGTGCCAGCAGTCCCACAGGGGAGGGCTACGAGCAGTACTTC.

This clonotype was recorded many times. The V gene is TRBV7-2, the J gene TRBJ2-1, with TRBD2 matching over 11 bases. The V gene's germline CDR1 is SGHTA and CDR2 FQGNSA. J was trimmed by 9 bases and V by 2 bases; bases with no gene match: 3. CDR3 size: 14 residues. The CDR3 reads CASSLLAGGSEQFF. The DNA for the CDR3 is TGTGCCAGCAGCTTACTAGCGGGGGGTAGTGAGCAGTTCTTC. The complete variable domain, with remaining parts taken from reference TRBV7-2 and TRBJ2-1, reads GAGVSQSPSNKVTEKGKDVELRCDPISGHTALYWYRQSLGQGLEFLIYFQGNSAPDKSGLPSDRFSAERTGGSVSTLTIQRTQQEDSAVYLCASSLLAGGSEQFFGPGTRLTVL.

The chain combines TRBV7-2 with TRBJ1-6, with D possibly matching TRBD1 (5 bases). The germline gives CDR1 SGHTA, CDR2 FQGNSA. The CDR3 totals 16 residues. With 3 bases removed from V and 0 bases from J, the gap between germline ends came to 9 bases. CDR3 nucleotides: TGTGCCAGCAGCTTTTCAGGGACCTCCTATAATTCACCCCTCCACTTT. Translation gives CASSFSGTSYNSPLHF.

In this sample, this clonotype turned up a few times. The V call is TRBV11-3, the J call TRBJ2-1; TRBD1 agrees at 7 bases. Germline CDR1 SGHNT, CDR2 YENEEA. CDR3 length: 19 amino acids. The trim removed 3 bases at V and 1 base at J, leaving 15 bases unmatched. CDR3 nucleotides: TGTGCCAGCAGCTTCCCGAGGGGGCGGGTTGGTAGGTCCTACAATGAGCAGTTCTTC. Protein product: CASSFPRGRVGRSYNEQFF. Variable domain in full (rest from reference TRBV11-3 and TRBJ2-1): EAGVVQSPRYKIIEKKQPVAFWCNPISGHNTLYWYLQNLGQGPELLIRYENEEAVDDSQLPKDRFSAERLKGVDSTLKIQPAELGDSAVYLCASSFPRGRVGRSYNEQFFGPGTRLTVL.

The chain employs TRBV7-2 and TRBJ2-7, with 9 bases identical to TRBD2. CDR3 length equals 17 residues. Germline lookup yields CDR1 SGHTA and CDR2 FQGNSA. V was pared by 0 bases and J by 0 bases, with 6 bases of the junction left unmatched. This CDR3 reads CASSLASGGILSYEQYF. DNA for the CDR3: TGTGCCAGCAGCTTAGCTAGCGGGGGCATACTCTCCTACGAGCAGTACTTC.

This clonotype was found a few times. V is TRBV19 and J is TRBJ1-4; maybe TRBD1 (5 bases). Looked up from germline, CDR1 is LNHDA and CDR2 is SQIVND (reference sequence). Trimming took off 9 bases at V and 6 bases at J, with 14 bases between the two ends. The CDR3 consists of 13 residues. CDR3 nucleotide sequence: TGTGCCAGCTCCAGGGAGGAGGATGAAAAACTGTTTTTT. Residues: CASSREEDEKLFF.

This clonotype came up many times. V and J are TRBV9 and TRBJ1-6; 8 nucleotides match TRBD1. There are 16 residues in the CDR3. With V trimmed by 0 bases and J by 7 bases, 6 bases remained unmatched. Germline CDR1 SGDLS, CDR2 YYNGEE. The CDR3, as DNA: TGTGCCAGCAGCGTAGGCCCAGGGGGCTTCAATTCACCCCTCCACTTT. Translated: CASSVGPGGFNSPLHF.

This clonotype was found many times. DNA for the CDR3: TGTGCCAGCAGCACATGGGACAGGGTGCTCGAGCAGTACTTC. The encoded protein is CASSTWDRVLEQYF. The genes are TRBV5-5 and TRBJ2-7; TRBD1 matches at 9 bases. Per the germline V gene, CDR1 is SGHKS and CDR2 is YYEKEE (reference sequence). Germline trimming cut 4 bases from V and 6 bases from J; bases unmatched to any gene: 8. CDR3 length: 14 residues.

This clonotype was detected ten times or more. The gene calls are TRBV7-9 and TRBJ2-7, with unresolved D. Between the trimmed V and J ends, which lost 1 base and 6 bases, there was a span of 7 bases. Germline-derived CDR1 and CDR2 are SEHNR and FQNEAQ (reference sequence). The CDR3 consists of 12 residues. For the CDR3, the DNA is TGTGCCAGCAGCTTAGGGGTGAGCGAGCAGTACTTC. This translates into CASSLGVSEQYF. The complete variable domain, with remaining parts taken from reference TRBV7-9 and TRBJ2-7, reads DTGVSQNPRHKITKRGQNVTFRCDPISEHNRLYWYRQTLGQGPEFLTYFQNEAQLEKSRLLSDRFSAERPKGSFSTLEIQRTEQGDSAMYLCASSLGVSEQYFGPGTRLTVT.

This chain joins TRBV11-1 and TRBJ2-1, with D unclear. Germline V gene sequence: CDR1 SGHAT, CDR2 FQDESV (reference sequence). CDR3 length: 15 residues. V lost 5 bases, J lost 3 bases, and 14 bases lay in between. The CDR3 bases are TGTGCCAGCAGCCAGAGACTCCTCCGCTACAATGAGCAGTTCTTC. As protein: CASSQRLLRYNEQFF.

This clonotype showed up many times. V and J are TRBV5-1 and TRBJ2-1; 9 bases fit TRBD1. This CDR3 contains 15 residues. The V gene's germline CDR1 is SGHRS and CDR2 YFSETQ. The trim removed 4 bases at V and 4 bases at J, leaving 6 bases unmatched. CDR3 in DNA: TGCGCCAGCAGCCCCGACAGGGGGGGTTACAATGAGCAGTTCTTC. It encodes CASSPDRGGYNEQFF.

The sample holds a few counts of this clonotype. V and J are TRBV4-2 and TRBJ2-5; TRBD2 aligns across 8 bases. V was pared by 0 bases and J by 1 base, with 7 bases of the junction left unmatched. CDR3 length equals 17 residues. Germline-derived CDR1 and CDR2 are LGHNA and YNFKEQ. The CDR3 DNA follows: TGTGCCAGCAGCCAAGATGGAGGCGGGGGGCTCCAAGAGACCCAGTACTTC. It yields the protein CASSQDGGGGLQETQYF.

This clonotype appeared many times. V gene TRBV24-1 combines with J gene TRBJ2-1; D is perhaps TRBD2 (6 bases). The V end was cut by 4 bases, the J end by 0 bases, with 12 bases between. The CDR3 is 16 amino acids. CDR1 is KGHDR and CDR2 is SFDVKD in the germline V gene. Here the CDR3 DNA reads TGTGCCACCAGTGAGCACGTAGCGGACTCCTACAATGAGCAGTTCTTC. It codes for CATSEHVADSYNEQFF.

The rearrangement links TRBV7-9 to TRBJ1-2; 10 bases match TRBD1. The trim removed 4 bases at V and 8 bases at J, leaving 10 bases unmatched. This CDR3 region has 15 residues. The germline V gene has CDR1 SEHNR and CDR2 FQNEAQ (reference sequence). The CDR3 reads CASSYGSTGGEGYTF. CDR3 nucleotide sequence: TGTGCCAGCAGCTACGGATCGACAGGGGGCGAAGGCTACACCTTC.

This clonotype has at least ten counts. This rearrangement joins TRBV4-1 to TRBJ2-5, with D perhaps TRBD1 or TRBD2 (5 bases each). The CDR3 length is 15 residues. Trimming pared 1 base from V and 2 bases from J, leaving 11 bases between. Germline V gene sequence: CDR1 MGHRA, CDR2 YSYEKL. The CDR3 DNA sequence: TGCGCCAGCAGCCAAGTTAGGGGACCTCAAGAGACCCAGTACTTC. Protein: CASSQVRGPQETQYF.

The sample holds a few counts of this clonotype. The V call is TRBV6-5, the J call TRBJ2-3; unclear D gene. Trimming shortened V by 3 bases and J by 3 bases, and 10 bases separated the two germline ends. CDR3 size: 14 residues. Germline CDR1 reads MNHEY; CDR2 reads SVGAGI. The chain's CDR3 is CASSYYVGTDTQYF. DNA for the CDR3: TGTGCCAGCAGTTATTACGTGGGTACAGATACGCAGTATTTT.

This clonotype was seen only a few times. This rearrangement joins TRBV4-3 to TRBJ1-1; a possible D gene is TRBD1 (5 bases). The germline gives CDR1 LGHNA, CDR2 YSLEER. The CDR3 has 15 amino acids. Trimming pared 0 bases from V and 4 bases from J, leaving 12 bases between. In nucleotides, the CDR3 is TGCGCCAGCAGCCAAGAAATGGGGGAGCCCACTGAAGCTTTCTTT. Amino acid sequence: CASSQEMGEPTEAFF.

This clonotype was seen ten or more times. The V call is TRBV5-1, the J call TRBJ2-6; 8 bases map to TRBD1. The CDR3 is 14 amino acids. Germline loops: CDR1 SGHRS, CDR2 YFSETQ. V lost 4 bases, J lost 10 bases, and 7 bases stayed unmatched. The CDR3 DNA follows: TGCGCCAGCAGCACGGACAGGGACGTAAACGTCCTGACTTTC. Its translation: CASSTDRDVNVLTF.

This clonotype turned up a few times. The chain is built from TRBV9 and TRBJ1-2; D possibly corresponds to TRBD1 (5 bases). The CDR3 totals 12 residues. CDR1 SGDLS and CDR2 YYNGEE come from the germline V gene. V was clipped by 0 bases and J by 6 bases, with 6 bases between them. The CDR3 spells CASSVVQDGYTF. Written as DNA, the CDR3 is TGTGCCAGCAGCGTAGTACAGGATGGCTACACCTTC.